Listed here are 10 T cell receptor beta chains from one sample, sequenced in a study of T cell responses to AZD1222 COVID-19 vaccine. Only in-frame clones appear in the TCRdb table, and some are missing; sequencing was by immunoSEQ multiplex PCR. The table lists about 60,000 clones, around nine tenths of them singletons. Sequencing used peripheral blood, obtained 28 days after the second dose of the MenACWY control vaccine. These receptor sequences come from an adult who received the MenACWY meningococcal vaccine as a control.

The V gene is TRBV5-6, the J gene TRBJ2-1; 7 bases align to TRBD1. The CDR3 has 15 residues. Unmatched junction bases numbered 7, after V lost 1 base and J lost 6 bases. The germline V gene has CDR1 SGHDT and CDR2 YYEEEE. The CDR3 nucleotides read TGTGCCAGCAGCTTGACAAGGGACAGACGCAATGAGCAGTTCTTC. It translates to CASSLTRDRRNEQFF.

The chain joins TRBV27 to TRBJ1-6; D not certain. CDR1 is MNHEY, CDR2 SMNVEV, per germline (reference sequence). CDR3 size: 13 residues. Trimming took 10 bases from V and 0 from J, leaving 7 bases between them. CDR3 in amino acids: CATGSSYNSPLHF. For the CDR3, the DNA is TGTGCCACGGGGAGCTCCTATAATTCACCCCTCCACTTT.

The chain joins TRBV5-4 to TRBJ1-1; D is uncertain. Germline assignment: CDR1 SGHNT and CDR2 YYREEE (reference sequence). Trimming shortened V by 1 base and J by 1 base, and 8 bases separated the two germline ends. This CDR3 comprises 14 residues. CDR3 region: CASSLYIPNTEAFF. The DNA for the CDR3 is TGTGCCAGCAGCTTGTATATACCGAACACTGAAGCTTTCTTT.

This chain joins TRBV9 and TRBJ1-1; 9 nucleotides match TRBD1. Germline assignment: CDR1 SGDLS and CDR2 YYNGEE. The trim removed 4 bases at V and 4 bases at J, leaving 11 bases unmatched. There are 16 residues in the CDR3. Here the CDR3 reads CASSSGQGSTGTEAFF. DNA of the CDR3: TGTGCCAGCAGCTCAGGACAGGGGAGTACGGGCACTGAAGCTTTCTTT.

The chain couples TRBV7-8 to TRBJ1-1, with D tentatively TRBD1 (6 bases). V lost 5 bases and J lost 4, with 14 bases in between. The CDR3 totals 14 residues. Per the germline V gene, CDR1 is SGHVS and CDR2 is FQNEAQ. This chain's CDR3 is CASSVTGPATEAFF. The DNA for the CDR3 is TGTGCCAGCAGCGTCACAGGGCCGGCCACTGAAGCTTTCTTT.

The rearrangement joins TRBV13 to TRBJ1-1; D is undetermined. CDR3 size: 14 residues. Looked up from germline, CDR1 is PRHDT and CDR2 is FYEKMQ (reference sequence). V dropped 0 bases and J dropped 3 bases, with 8 bases sitting between them. The CDR3 region has the DNA TGTGCCAGCAGCTTAGGTGCGTCATACACTGAAGCTTTCTTT. Translation: CASSLGASYTEAFF.

This rearrangement joins TRBV13 to TRBJ2-7, with a possible D match to TRBD1 (5 bases). This CDR3 contains 13 residues. V lost 6 bases and J 1 base, leaving 10 bases between the germline ends. The germline V gene encodes CDR1 PRHDT and CDR2 FYEKMQ (reference sequence). The CDR3 here is CASSPTGSYEQYF. The CDR3 DNA is TGTGCCAGCAGTCCAACAGGATCCTACGAGCAGTACTTC.

The rearrangement joins TRBV19 to TRBJ1-5; D is undetermined. V was trimmed by 8 bases and J by 0 bases, leaving 14 bases between them. The CDR3 is made up of 15 amino acids. The germline V gene has CDR1 LNHDA and CDR2 SQIVND (reference sequence). CDR3 sequence (DNA): TGTGCCAGTTCCTGGACGGATTATAGCAATCAGCCCCAGCATTTT. Protein: CASSWTDYSNQPQHF.

This clone has a single count. The junction departs from germline at one end; a sequencing error may be responsible. The V and J genes are TRBV18 and TRBJ2-2, with 7 bases lining up with TRBD1. Germline lookup yields CDR1 KGHSH and CDR2 LQKENI. This CDR3 contains 14 residues. CDR3 DNA sequence: TGTGCCAGCTCACTGACAGGGAACCCCGGGGAGCTGTTTTTT. The encoded protein is CASSLTGNPGELFF.

This chain joins TRBV11-2 and TRBJ2-4; D is possibly TRBD1 (6 bases). From germline, CDR1 is SGHAT and CDR2 FQNNGV. Trimming pared 4 bases from V and 5 bases from J, leaving 21 bases between. The CDR3 is 17 residues long. Written as DNA, the CDR3 is TGTGCCAGCAGCTCTCCCGGAGCACAGGGCAGCGAAAACATTCAGTACTTC. Amino acid sequence: CASSSPGAQGSENIQYF. The whole variable domain, remainder taken from reference TRBV11-2 and TRBJ2-4, is EAGVAQSPRYKIIEKRQSVAFWCNPISGHATLYWYQQILGQGPKLLIQFQNNGVVDDSQLPKDRFSAERLKGVDSTLKIQPAKLEDSAVYLCASSSPGAQGSENIQYFGAGTRLSVL.